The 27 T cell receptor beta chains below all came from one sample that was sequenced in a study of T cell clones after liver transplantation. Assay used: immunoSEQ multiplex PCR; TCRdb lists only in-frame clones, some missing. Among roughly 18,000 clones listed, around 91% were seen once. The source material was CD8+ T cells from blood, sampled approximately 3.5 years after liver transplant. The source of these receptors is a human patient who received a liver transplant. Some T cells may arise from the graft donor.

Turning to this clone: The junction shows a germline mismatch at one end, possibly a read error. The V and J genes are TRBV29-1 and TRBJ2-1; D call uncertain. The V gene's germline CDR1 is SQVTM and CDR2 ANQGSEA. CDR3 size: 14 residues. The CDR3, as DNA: TGCAGCGGATCGACCTGGACCTCCAACAATGAGCAGTTCTTC. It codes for CSGSTWTSNNEQFF.

The CDR3 is CATSRRGSGGNTIYF. CDR3 in DNA: TGTGCCACCAGCAGGAGGGGTTCTGGGGGAAACACCATATATTTT. The chain combines TRBV15 with TRBJ1-3; the D gene is possibly TRBD1 (5 bases). This CDR3 is built from 15 residues. Germline CDR1 and CDR2: LNHNV and YYDKDF (reference sequence). V was cut by 3 bases and J by 4 bases, with 13 bases left in between.

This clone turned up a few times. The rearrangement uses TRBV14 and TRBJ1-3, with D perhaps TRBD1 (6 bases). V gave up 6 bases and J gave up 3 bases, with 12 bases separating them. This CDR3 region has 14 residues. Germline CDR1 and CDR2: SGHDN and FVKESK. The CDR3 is CASSSQGFGNTIYF. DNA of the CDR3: TGTGCCAGCAGTTCCCAGGGGTTTGGAAACACCATATATTTT.

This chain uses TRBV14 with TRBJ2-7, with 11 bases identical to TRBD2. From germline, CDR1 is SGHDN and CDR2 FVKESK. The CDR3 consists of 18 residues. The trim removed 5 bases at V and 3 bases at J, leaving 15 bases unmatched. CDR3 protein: CASSGVGLAESLDYEQYF. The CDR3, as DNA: TGTGCCAGCAGCGGGGTGGGACTAGCGGAATCCCTCGACTACGAGCAGTACTTC.

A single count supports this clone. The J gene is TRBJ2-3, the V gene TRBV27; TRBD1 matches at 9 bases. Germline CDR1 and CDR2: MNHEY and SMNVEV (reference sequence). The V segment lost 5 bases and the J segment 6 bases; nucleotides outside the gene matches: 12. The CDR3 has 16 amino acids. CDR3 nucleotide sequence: TGTGCCAGCAGTCCACCGAAGGACAGGGGAGGGGATACGCAGTATTTT. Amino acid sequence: CASSPPKDRGGDTQYF.

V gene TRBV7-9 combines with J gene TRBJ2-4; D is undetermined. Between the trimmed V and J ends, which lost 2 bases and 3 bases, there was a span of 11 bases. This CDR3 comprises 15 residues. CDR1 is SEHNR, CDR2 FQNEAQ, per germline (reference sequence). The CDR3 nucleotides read TGTGCCAGCAGCTTAAACGTCGTTGGCAAAAACATTCAGTACTTC. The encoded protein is CASSLNVVGKNIQYF.

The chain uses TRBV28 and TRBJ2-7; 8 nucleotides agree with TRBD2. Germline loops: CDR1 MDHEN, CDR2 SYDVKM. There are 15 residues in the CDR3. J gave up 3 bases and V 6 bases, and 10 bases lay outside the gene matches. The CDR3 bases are TGTGCCAGCAGCGCCGGGGGGAGCGGGAGCTACGAGCAGTACTTC. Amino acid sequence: CASSAGGSGSYEQYF.

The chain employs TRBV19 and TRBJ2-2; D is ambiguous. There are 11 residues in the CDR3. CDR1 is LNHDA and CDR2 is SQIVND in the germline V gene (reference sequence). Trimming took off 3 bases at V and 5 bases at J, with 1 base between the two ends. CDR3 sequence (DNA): TGTGCCAGTAGTATGACCGGGGAGCTGTTTTTT. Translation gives CASSMTGELFF. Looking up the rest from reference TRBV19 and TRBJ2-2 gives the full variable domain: DGGITQSPKYLFRKEGQNVTLSCEQNLNHDAMYWYRQDPGQGLRLIYYSQIVNDFQKGDIAEGYSVSREKKESFPLTVTSAQKNPTAFYLCASSMTGELFFGEGSRLTVL.

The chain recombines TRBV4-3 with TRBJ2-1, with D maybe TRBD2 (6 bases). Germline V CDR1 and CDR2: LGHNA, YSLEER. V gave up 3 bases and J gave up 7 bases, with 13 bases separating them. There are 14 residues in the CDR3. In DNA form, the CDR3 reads TGCGCCAGCAGCCAGACCCGGGGGATTAATGAGCAGTTCTTC. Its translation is CASSQTRGINEQFF.

CDR3 DNA: TGTGCCAGCAGTTTTAGAGGCGATACCTACGAGCAGTACTTC. This translates into CASSFRGDTYEQYF. The V gene is TRBV28, the J gene TRBJ2-7, with D uncertain. V gave up 3 bases and J gave up 2 bases, with 11 bases separating them. Germline V gives CDR1 MDHEN, CDR2 SYDVKM. The CDR3 is 14 residues long.

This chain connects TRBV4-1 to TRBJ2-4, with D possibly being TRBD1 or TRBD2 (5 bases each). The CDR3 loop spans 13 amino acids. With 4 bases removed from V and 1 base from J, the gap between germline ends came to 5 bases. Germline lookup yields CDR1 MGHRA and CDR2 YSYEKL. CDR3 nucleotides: TGCGCCAGCAGCCGGGGGGCCAAAAACATTCAGTACTTC. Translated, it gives CASSRGAKNIQYF.

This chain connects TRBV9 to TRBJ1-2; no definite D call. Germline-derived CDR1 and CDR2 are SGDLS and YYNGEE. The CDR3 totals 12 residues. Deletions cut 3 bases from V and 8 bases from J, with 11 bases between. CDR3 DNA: TGTGCCAGCAGCGCCCGTCCCGGCGGCTACACCTTC. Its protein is CASSARPGGYTF. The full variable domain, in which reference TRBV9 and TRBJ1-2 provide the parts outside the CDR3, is DSGVTQTPKHLITATGQRVTLRCSPRSGDLSVYWYQQSLDQGLQFLIQYYNGEERAKGNILERFSAQQFPDLHSELNLSSLELGDSALYFCASSARPGGYTFGSGTRLTVV.

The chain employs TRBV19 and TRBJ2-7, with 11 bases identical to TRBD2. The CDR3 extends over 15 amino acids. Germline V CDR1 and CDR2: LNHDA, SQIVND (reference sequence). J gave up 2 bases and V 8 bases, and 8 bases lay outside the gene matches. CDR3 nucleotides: TGTGCCAGTTCCTGGACTAGCGGGTTCGCCTACGAGCAGTACTTC. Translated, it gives CASSWTSGFAYEQYF.

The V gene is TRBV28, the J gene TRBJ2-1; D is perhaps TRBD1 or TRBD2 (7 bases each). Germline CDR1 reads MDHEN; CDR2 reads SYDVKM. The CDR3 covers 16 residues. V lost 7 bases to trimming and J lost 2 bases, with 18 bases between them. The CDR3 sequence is CASTDPQGGPYNEQFF. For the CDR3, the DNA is TGTGCCAGCACCGACCCCCAGGGGGGGCCCTACAATGAGCAGTTCTTC.

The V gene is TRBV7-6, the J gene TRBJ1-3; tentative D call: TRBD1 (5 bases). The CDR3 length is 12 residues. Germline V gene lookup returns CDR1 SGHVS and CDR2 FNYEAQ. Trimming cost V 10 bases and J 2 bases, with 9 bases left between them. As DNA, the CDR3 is TGTGCCACGACAGCTCCTGGAAACACCATATATTTT. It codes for CATTAPGNTIYF.

For the CDR3, the DNA is TGCGCCAGCAGCCAGGGACAGGGCTATGGCTACACCTTC. It codes for CASSQGQGYGYTF. V and J are TRBV4-1 and TRBJ1-2; TRBD1 matches at 9 bases. Germline trimming cut 3 bases from V and 4 bases from J; bases unmatched to any gene: 0. The CDR3 length is 13 residues. Germline V gene sequence: CDR1 MGHRA, CDR2 YSYEKL.

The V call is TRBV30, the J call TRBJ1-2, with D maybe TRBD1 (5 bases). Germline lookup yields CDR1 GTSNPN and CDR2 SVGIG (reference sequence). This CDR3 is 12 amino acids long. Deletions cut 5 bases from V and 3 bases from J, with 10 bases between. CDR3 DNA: TGTGCCTGGGTGGAGGGGTACTATGGCTACACCTTC. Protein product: CAWVEGYYGYTF.

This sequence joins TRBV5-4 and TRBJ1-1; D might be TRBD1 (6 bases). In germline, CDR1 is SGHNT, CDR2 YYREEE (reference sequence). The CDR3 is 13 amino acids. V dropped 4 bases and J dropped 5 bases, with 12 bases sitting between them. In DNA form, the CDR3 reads TGTGCCAGCAGCAACCCAGGGGTAACTGAAGCTTTCTTT. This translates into CASSNPGVTEAFF.

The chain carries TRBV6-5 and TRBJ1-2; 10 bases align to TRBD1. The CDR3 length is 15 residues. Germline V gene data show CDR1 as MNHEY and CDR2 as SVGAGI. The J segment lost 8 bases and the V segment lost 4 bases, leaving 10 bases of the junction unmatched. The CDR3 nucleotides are TGTGCCAGCAGTTCCCGGGACAGGGGCTACGCGGGCTACACCTTC. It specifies CASSSRDRGYAGYTF.

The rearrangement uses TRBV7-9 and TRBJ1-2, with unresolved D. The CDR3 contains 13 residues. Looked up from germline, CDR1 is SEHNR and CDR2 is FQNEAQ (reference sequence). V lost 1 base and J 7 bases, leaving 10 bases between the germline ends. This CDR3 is CASSLELKGGYTF. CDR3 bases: TGTGCCAGCAGCTTAGAGTTAAAGGGTGGCTACACCTTC.

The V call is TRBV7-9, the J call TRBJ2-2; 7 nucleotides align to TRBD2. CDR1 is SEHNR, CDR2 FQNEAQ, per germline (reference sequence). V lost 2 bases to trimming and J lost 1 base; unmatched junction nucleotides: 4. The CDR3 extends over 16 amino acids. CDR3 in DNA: TGTGCCAGCAGCTTACGCCTAGCGGAGAACACCGGGGAGCTGTTTTTT. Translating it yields CASSLRLAENTGELFF.

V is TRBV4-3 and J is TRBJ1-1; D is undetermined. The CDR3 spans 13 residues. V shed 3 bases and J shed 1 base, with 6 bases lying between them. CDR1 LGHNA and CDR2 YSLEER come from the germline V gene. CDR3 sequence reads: CASSQDGNTEAFF. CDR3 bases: TGCGCCAGCAGCCAGGACGGGAACACTGAAGCTTTCTTT.

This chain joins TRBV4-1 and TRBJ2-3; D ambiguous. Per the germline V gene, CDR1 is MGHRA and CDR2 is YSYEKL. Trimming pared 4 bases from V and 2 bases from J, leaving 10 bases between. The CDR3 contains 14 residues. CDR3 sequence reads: CASSLQEYTDTQYF. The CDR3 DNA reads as TGCGCCAGCAGCCTCCAGGAATACACAGATACGCAGTATTTT.

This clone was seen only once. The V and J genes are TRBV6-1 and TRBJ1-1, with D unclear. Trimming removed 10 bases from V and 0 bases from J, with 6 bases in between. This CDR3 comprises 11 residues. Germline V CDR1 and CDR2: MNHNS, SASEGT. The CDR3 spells CATRLNTEAFF. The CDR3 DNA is TGTGCCACCCGGTTGAACACTGAAGCTTTCTTT.

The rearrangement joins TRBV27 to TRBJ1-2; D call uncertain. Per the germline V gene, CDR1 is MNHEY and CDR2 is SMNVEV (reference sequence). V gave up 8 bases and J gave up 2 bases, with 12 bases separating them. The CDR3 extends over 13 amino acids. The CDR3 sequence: CASRAGANYGYTF. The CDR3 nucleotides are TGTGCCAGCCGGGCGGGAGCCAACTATGGCTACACCTTC.

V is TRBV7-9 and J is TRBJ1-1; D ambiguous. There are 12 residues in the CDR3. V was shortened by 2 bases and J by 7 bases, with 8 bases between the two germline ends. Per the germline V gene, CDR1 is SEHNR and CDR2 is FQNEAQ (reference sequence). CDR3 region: CASSLIVGEAFF. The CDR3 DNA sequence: TGTGCCAGCAGCTTAATTGTCGGTGAAGCTTTCTTT.

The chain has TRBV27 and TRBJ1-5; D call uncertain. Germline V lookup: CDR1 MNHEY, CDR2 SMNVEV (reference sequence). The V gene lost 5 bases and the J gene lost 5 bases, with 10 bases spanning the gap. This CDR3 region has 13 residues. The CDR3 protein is CASSLLEDQPQHF. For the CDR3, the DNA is TGTGCCAGCAGTCTACTGGAGGATCAGCCCCAGCATTTT.